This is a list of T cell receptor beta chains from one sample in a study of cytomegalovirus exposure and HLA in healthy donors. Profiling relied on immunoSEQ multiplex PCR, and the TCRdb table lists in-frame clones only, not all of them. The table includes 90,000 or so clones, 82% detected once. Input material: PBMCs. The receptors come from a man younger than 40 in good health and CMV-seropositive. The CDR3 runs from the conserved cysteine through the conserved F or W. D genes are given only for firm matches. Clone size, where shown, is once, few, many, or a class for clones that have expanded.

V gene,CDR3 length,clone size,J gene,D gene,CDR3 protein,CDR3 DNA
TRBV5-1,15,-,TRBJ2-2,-,CASSLSQGVAGELFF,TGCGCCAGCAGCTTGAGTCAGGGTGTCGCCGGGGAGCTGTTTTTT
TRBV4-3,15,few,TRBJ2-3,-,CASRNSAWGTDTQYF,TGCGCCAGCAGGAATAGCGCGTGGGGCACAGATACGCAGTATTTT
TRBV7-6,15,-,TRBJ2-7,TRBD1,CASSPQTGDTYEQYF,TGTGCCAGCAGCCCCCAAACAGGGGACACCTACGAGCAGTACTTC
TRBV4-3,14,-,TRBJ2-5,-,CASSQGWPGETQYF,TGCGCCAGCAGCCAAGGATGGCCAGGGGAGACCCAGTACTTC
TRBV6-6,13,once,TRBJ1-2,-,CASSSSNNYGYTF,TGTGCCAGCAGTTCCTCCAATAACTATGGCTACACCTTC
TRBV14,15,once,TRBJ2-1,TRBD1,CASSQGDRVFNEQFF,TGTGCCAGCAGCCAAGGTGACAGGGTCTTCAATGAGCAGTTCTTC
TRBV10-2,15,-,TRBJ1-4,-,CASSDVGRGNEKLFF,TGCGCCAGCAGTGATGTAGGTCGCGGTAATGAAAAACTGTTTTTT
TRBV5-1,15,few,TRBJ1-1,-,CASSLVQGMNTEAFF,TGCGCCAGCAGCTTGGTACAGGGCATGAACACTGAAGCTTTCTTT
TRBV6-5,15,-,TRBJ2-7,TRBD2,CASTVTSGNFYEQYF,TGTGCCAGCACTGTGACTAGCGGGAACTTCTACGAGCAGTACTTC
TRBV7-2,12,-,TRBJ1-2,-,CASSPLRGGYTF,TGTGCCAGCAGCCCCCTTAGGGGTGGCTACACCTTC
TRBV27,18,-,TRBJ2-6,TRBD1,CASSLKGQGISGANVLTF,TGTGCCAGCAGTTTAAAGGGACAGGGGATCTCTGGGGCCAACGTCCTGACTTTC
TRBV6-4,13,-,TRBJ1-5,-,CASSVDSNQPQHF,TGTGCCAGCAGTGTAGATAGCAATCAGCCCCAGCATTTT
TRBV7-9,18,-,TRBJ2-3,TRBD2,CASSLSVLAGGSTDTQYF,TGTGCCAGCAGCCTAAGCGTACTAGCGGGAGGGAGCACAGATACGCAGTATTTT
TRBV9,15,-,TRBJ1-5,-,CASSVAGGDNQPQHF,TGTGCCAGCAGCGTAGCTGGGGGGGACAATCAGCCCCAGCATTTT
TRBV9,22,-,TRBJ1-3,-,CASSATNPIDRRRGSSGNTIYF,TGTGCCAGCAGCGCGACCAACCCGATAGATCGACGCAGGGGTTCCTCTGGAAACACCATATATTTT
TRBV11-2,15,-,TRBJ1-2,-,CASSLELTGSYGYTF,TGTGCCAGCAGCTTAGAGTTGACAGGTTCCTATGGCTACACCTTC
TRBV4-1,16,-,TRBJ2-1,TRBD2,CASSLGLAGVRDEQFF,TGCGCCAGCAGCCTCGGACTAGCGGGAGTTCGCGATGAGCAGTTCTTC
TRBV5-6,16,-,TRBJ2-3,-,CASSLEARGLADTQYF,TGTGCCAGCAGCTTGGAAGCCAGGGGTCTGGCGGATACGCAGTATTTT
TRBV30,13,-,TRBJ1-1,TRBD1,CASPGQGVGEAFF,TGTGCCTCCCCGGGACAGGGAGTAGGTGAAGCTTTCTTT
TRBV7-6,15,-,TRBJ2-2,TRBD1,CASSLADRGTGELFF,TGTGCCAGCAGCTTAGCAGACAGGGGGACCGGGGAGCTGTTTTTT
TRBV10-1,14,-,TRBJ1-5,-,CASSGGPGDQPQHF,TGCGCCAGCAGTGGGGGCCCAGGGGATCAGCCCCAGCATTTT
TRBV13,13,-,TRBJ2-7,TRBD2,CASSLDPGGEQYF,TGTGCCAGCAGCTTAGATCCGGGGGGCGAGCAGTACTTC
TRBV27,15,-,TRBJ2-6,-,CASRGPGSGANVLTF,TGTGCCAGCAGGGGGCCAGGCTCTGGGGCCAACGTCCTGACTTTC
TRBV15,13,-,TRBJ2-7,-,CATSRDDTYEQYF,TGTGCCACCAGCAGAGATGATACCTACGAGCAGTACTTC
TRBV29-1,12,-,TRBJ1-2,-,CSLQDSKYGYTF,TGCAGCCTCCAGGACAGCAAGTATGGCTACACCTTC
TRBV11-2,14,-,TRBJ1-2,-,CASSLEPGDYGYTF,TGTGCCAGCAGCTTAGAGCCAGGGGACTATGGCTACACCTTC
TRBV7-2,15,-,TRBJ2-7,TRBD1,CASSPSPDRTYEQYF,TGTGCCAGCAGCCCTAGTCCGGACAGGACCTACGAGCAGTACTTC
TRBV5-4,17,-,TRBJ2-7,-,CASSSPWAGDDKYEQYF,TGTGCCAGCAGCTCTCCTTGGGCGGGCGACGACAAATACGAGCAGTACTTC
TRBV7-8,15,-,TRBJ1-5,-,CASSSPGGFNQPQHF,TGTGCCAGCAGCTCCCCGGGGGGGTTCAATCAGCCCCAGCATTTT
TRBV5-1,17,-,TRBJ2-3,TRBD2,CASSLAAKAGDTDTQYF,TGCGCCAGCAGCTTGGCGGCTAAAGCGGGAGACACAGATACGCAGTATTTT
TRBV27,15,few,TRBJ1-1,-,CATITRQGTNTEAFF,TGTGCCACCATCACCCGCCAGGGGACGAACACTGAAGCTTTCTTT
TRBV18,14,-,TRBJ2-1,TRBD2,CASSPGLAEGEQFF,TGTGCCAGCTCACCCGGACTAGCGGAAGGGGAGCAGTTCTTC
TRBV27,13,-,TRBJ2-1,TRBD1,CASSLGQDNEQFF,TGTGCCAGCAGTCTAGGACAGGACAATGAGCAGTTCTTC
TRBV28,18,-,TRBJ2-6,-,CASSGGDRIPSGANVLTF,TGTGCCAGCTCAGGGGGGGACAGGATTCCCTCTGGGGCCAACGTCCTGACTTTC